This T cell receptor beta chain was sequenced for a study of human T cells and chemical hapten exposure. The study, taken as a whole, reports: DPC sensitization left the count of TCRs above 1 in 1000 unchanged.

The time point was: healthy volunteer bleed at 2 weeks. The template was total RNA from unfractionated whole blood. This CDR3 comprises 15 residues. The germline V gene encodes CDR1 MDHEN and CDR2 SYDVKM. The V and J ends lost 6 bases and 5 bases respectively, with 19 bases between them. This clonotype was picked up a small number of times. The antigen is not known. TCRdb re-called the RACE reads through MiXCR, storing one row per CDR3 protein. The table has roughly 46,000 distinct CDR3 sequences, about 4.5% seen once. This clonotype was obtained from a human donor in good health. Some clones in this sample may be carry-over from other donors' samples. Sequenced input: whole blood. The chain links TRBV28 to TRBJ1-1, with D possibly TRBD1 on 5 matching bases. The CDR3 reads CASRPGGSGGTEAFF. The CDR3, as DNA: TGTGCCAGCAGACCCGGTGGAAGCGGGGGAACTGAAGCTTTCTTT.